The clone carrying this T cell receptor beta chain turned up a few times. What it binds is unknown. Isolated RNA was reverse transcribed in full, so expressed TCRB transcripts were sequenced. Libraries were prepared by immunoSEQ multiplex PCR; TCRdb keeps only in-frame clonotypes and omits some of them. The table has roughly 310,000 clones, approximately 10% seen once. The data derive from a study of beta chain features in type 1 diabetes. Study-wide points: Small HLA sub-analyses could not settle whether HLA shapes TCRB rearrangement. Patients with type 1 diabetes carried fewer insertions and had more deletions at their VDJ junctions.

Trimming took off 3 bases at V and 1 base at J, with 20 bases between the two ends. Germline V gives CDR1 SGHRS, CDR2 YFSETQ. CDR3 size: 17 residues. The gene calls are TRBV5-1 and TRBJ2-7; TRBD1 might be the D (6 bases). What was sequenced was naive CD4+ T cells from blood. The sequence was collected from a woman aged 25 to 39 in good health. Here the CDR3 reads CASSSARPGTNSYEQYF. The CDR3 DNA follows: TGCGCCAGCAGCTCCGCGCGCCCCGGGACAAATTCCTACGAGCAGTACTTC.